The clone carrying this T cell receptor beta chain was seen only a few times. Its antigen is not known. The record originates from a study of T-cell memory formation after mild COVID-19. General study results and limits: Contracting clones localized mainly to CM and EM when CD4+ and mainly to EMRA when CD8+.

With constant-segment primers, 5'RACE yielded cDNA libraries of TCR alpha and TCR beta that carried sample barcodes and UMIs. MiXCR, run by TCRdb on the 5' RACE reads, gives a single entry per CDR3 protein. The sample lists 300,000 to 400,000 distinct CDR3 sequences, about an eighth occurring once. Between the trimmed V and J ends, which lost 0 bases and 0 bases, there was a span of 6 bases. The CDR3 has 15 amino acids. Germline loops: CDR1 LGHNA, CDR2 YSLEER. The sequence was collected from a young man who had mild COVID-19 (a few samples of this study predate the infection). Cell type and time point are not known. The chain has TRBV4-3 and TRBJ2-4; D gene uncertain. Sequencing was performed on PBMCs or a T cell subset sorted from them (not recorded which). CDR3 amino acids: CASSQEVGAKNIQYF. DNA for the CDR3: TGCGCCAGCAGCCAAGAAGTAGGAGCCAAAAACATTCAGTACTTC.